This is a list of T cell receptor beta chains from one sample in a study of blood T cells in healthy people across ages. TCRdb analysed the 5' RACE reads with MiXCR anew, one entry per CDR3 protein. The sample carries roughly 1,700,000 distinct CDR3 sequences, roughly 30% recorded once. The sample taken for sequencing was blood. These receptors were taken from a woman aged 25 to 39 in good health. Each CDR3 is given with its conserved first and last residue. D genes are given only for firm matches. Only some rows state a clone size, as once, few, many or a class for expanded clones.

j_call,cdr3_length,v_call,d_call,clone_size,cdr3_nt,cdr3_aa
TRBJ2-5,15,TRBV12-3/TRBV12-4,TRBD2,many,TGTGCCAGCAGTCTGACTAGCGGGTACCAAGAGACCCAGTACTTC,CASSLTSGYQETQYF
TRBJ2-1,18,TRBV24-1,TRBD2,-,TGTGCCACCAGTGATTCCTTGAGCGGGATGAGCTCCTACAATGAGCAGTTCTTC,CATSDSLSGMSSYNEQFF
TRBJ2-5,15,TRBV6-6,TRBD1,many,TGTGCCAGCAGTTACGAGGGGACAGTTCAAGAGACCCAGTACTTC,CASSYEGTVQETQYF
TRBJ1-2,14,TRBV20-1,TRBD1,many,TGCAGTGCTAGAGTGGCAGGGGGGGGCTATGGCTACACCTTC,CSARVAGGGYGYTF
TRBJ1-6,15,TRBV5-6,-,-,TGTGCCAGCAGCTCCGGTGGGGCTTATGGGTCACCCCTCCACTTT,CASSSGGAYGSPLHF
TRBJ2-1,15,TRBV27,-,few,TGTGCCAGCACCACCGGGACACAATCCATCAATGAGCAGTTCTTC,CASTTGTQSINEQFF
TRBJ2-5,17,TRBV2,-,once,TGTGCCAGCAGCGAACAGGGAACCGCGGGGTTTAGGGAGACCCAGTACTTC,CASSEQGTAGFRETQYF
TRBJ2-7,16,TRBV6-6,TRBD2,-,TGTGCCAGCAGTACCACAACTAGCGGGGACGGGTACGAGCAGTACTTC,CASSTTTSGDGYEQYF
TRBJ2-1,15,TRBV12-3/TRBV12-4,TRBD2,-,TGTGCCAGCGGGGGGGGATTGAGGGCCCTTAATGAGCAGTTCTTC,CASGGGLRALNEQFF
TRBJ2-6,18,TRBV24-1,-,few,TGTGCCACCAGTGACTCCGGGACCGCCTTCTCTGGGGCCAACGTCCTGACTTTC,CATSDSGTAFSGANVLTF
TRBJ2-5,16,TRBV12-3/TRBV12-4,-,-,TGTGCCAGCAGTTCCCTCCCGACAGGTCCCCAAGAGACCCAGTACTTC,CASSSLPTGPQETQYF
TRBJ2-3,16,TRBV6-5,TRBD2,-,TGTGCCAGCAGGAAACTAGCGGGGGCAAGCACAGATACGCAGTATTTT,CASRKLAGASTDTQYF
TRBJ1-1,13,TRBV25-1,-,few,TGTGCCAGCAGTGAAGAGGAGGTCACTGAAGCTTTCTTT,CASSEEEVTEAFF
TRBJ1-1,13,TRBV12-3/TRBV12-4,-,many,TGTGCCAGCAGCGGGCGGAAGAACACTGAAGCTTTCTTT,CASSGRKNTEAFF
TRBJ2-2,12,TRBV12-3/TRBV12-4,-,-,TGTGCCAGCAGTTCCAGGTGGATGTCCCTGTTTTTT,CASSSRWMSLFF
TRBJ2-1,13,TRBV5-5,-,many,TGTGCCAGCAGCTTGAGCACCACGAATGAGCAGTTCTTC,CASSLSTTNEQFF
TRBJ2-7,15,TRBV10-3,TRBD1,many,TGTGCCATCAGTGGTCGGACAGGTGGAGCCTACGAGCAGTACTTC,CAISGRTGGAYEQYF
TRBJ1-2,13,TRBV12-3/TRBV12-4,-,-,TGTGCCAGCAGCGGGACGAGGGAGGATGGCTACACCTTC,CASSGTREDGYTF
TRBJ2-2,12,TRBV20-1,-,few,TGCAGTGCTAGTTCGAACACCGGGGAGCTGTTTTTT,CSASSNTGELFF
TRBJ1-6,16,TRBV7-3,-,-,TGTGCCAGCAGCTCAGACCCGCGCCCCTATAATTCACCCCTCCACTTT,CASSSDPRPYNSPLHF